This entry describes one T cell receptor beta chain. This sample was included in a study of blood T cell repertoires in COVID-19. Turning to the study itself: Donors in the United States, Italy and Spain gave samples during acute or convalescent COVID-19. From T cells, B-cell-depleted T cells, or PBMCs came the material, which was cDNA or gDNA.

Authors' analysis steps: Estimation of nucleated cell counts was performed using reference gene primer amplification. Produced via immunoSEQ multiplex PCR; TCRdb's table is partial and in-frame only. V and J calls and clone size are copied from that table; D and trimming were computed from the DNA. Of 20,000 or so clones in the sample, about 90% were seen once. The germline V gene has CDR1 SNHLY and CDR2 FYNNEI. The length of the CDR3 is 14 residues. V was pared by 3 bases and J by 0 bases, with 0 bases of the junction left unmatched. The clonotype comes from a man aged 65 to 85 with active COVID-19. The chain couples TRBV2 to TRBJ2-3; TRBD1 aligns across 7 bases. Sequenced material: peripheral blood. CDR3 nucleotide sequence: TGTGCCAGCAGTGAGGGACAGAGCACAGATACGCAGTATTTT. Translating it yields CASSEGQSTDTQYF.